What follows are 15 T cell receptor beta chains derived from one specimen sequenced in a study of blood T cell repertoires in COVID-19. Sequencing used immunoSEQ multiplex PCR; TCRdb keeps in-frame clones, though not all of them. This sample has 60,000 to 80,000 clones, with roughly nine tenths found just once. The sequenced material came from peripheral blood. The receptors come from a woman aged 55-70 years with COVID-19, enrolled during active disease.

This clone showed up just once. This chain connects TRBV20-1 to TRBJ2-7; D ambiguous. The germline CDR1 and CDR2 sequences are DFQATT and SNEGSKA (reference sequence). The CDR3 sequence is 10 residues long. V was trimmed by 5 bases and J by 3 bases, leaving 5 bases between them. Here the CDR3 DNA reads TGCAGTGCTTGGAGCTACGAGCAGTACTTC. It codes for CSAWSYEQYF.

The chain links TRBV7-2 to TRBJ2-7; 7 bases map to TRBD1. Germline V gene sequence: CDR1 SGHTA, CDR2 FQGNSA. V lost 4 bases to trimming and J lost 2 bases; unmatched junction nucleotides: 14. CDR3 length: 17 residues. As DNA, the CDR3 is TGTGCCAGCAGCTCCGGACACAGCAGGGGGACCCCCTACGAGCAGTACTTC. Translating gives CASSSGHSRGTPYEQYF.

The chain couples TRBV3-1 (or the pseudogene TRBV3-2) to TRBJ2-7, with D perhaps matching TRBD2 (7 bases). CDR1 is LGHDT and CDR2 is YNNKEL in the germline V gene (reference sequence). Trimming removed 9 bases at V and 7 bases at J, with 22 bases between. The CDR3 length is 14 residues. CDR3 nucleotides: TGTGCCAGTAAACCCGCCCGGGGGGCTGGGGAGCAGTACTTC. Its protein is CASKPARGAGEQYF.

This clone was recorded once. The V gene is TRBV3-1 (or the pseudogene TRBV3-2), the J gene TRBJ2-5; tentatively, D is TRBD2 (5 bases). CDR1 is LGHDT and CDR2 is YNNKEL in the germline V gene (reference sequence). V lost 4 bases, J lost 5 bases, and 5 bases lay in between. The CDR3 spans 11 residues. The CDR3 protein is CASSRGETQYF. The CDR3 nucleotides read TGTGCCAGCAGCCGAGGGGAGACCCAGTACTTC.

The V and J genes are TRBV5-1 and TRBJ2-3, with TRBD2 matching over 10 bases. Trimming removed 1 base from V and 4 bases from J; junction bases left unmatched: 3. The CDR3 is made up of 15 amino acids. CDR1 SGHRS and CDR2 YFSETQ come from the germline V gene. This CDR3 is CASSLSLAGADTQYF. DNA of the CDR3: TGCGCCAGCAGCTTGAGTCTAGCGGGAGCAGATACGCAGTATTTT. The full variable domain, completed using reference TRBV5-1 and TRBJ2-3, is KAGVTQTPRYLIKTRGQQVTLSCSPISGHRSVSWYQQTPGQGLQFLFEYFSETQRNKGNFPGRFSGRQFSNSRSEMNVSTLELGDSALYLCASSLSLAGADTQYFGPGTRLTVL.

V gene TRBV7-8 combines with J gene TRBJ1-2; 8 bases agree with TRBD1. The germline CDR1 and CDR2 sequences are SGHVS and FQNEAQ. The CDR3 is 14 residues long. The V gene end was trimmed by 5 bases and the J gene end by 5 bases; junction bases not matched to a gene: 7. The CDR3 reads CASSPDRVGYGYTF. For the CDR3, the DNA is TGTGCCAGCAGCCCGGACAGGGTTGGGTATGGCTACACCTTC.

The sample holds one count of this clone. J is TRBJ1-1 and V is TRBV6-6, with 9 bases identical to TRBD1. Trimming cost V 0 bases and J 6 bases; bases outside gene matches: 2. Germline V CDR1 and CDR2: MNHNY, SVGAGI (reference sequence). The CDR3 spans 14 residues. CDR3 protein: CASSYSQGAAEAFF. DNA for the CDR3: TGTGCCAGCAGTTACTCACAGGGGGCCGCTGAAGCTTTCTTT.

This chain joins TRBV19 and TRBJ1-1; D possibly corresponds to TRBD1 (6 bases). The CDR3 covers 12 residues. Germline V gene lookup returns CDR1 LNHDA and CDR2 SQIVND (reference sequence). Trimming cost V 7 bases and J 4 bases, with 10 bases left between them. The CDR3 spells CASIGGFTEAFF. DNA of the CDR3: TGTGCCAGTATAGGGGGATTCACTGAAGCTTTCTTT. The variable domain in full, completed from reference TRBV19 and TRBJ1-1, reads DGGITQSPKYLFRKEGQNVTLSCEQNLNHDAMYWYRQDPGQGLRLIYYSQIVNDFQKGDIAEGYSVSREKKESFPLTVTSAQKNPTAFYLCASIGGFTEAFFGQGTRLTVV.

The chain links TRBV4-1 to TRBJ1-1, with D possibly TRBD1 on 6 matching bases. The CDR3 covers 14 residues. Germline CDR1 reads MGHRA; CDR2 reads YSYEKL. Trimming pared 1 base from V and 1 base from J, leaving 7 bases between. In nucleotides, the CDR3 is TGCGCCAGCAGCCAAGGGGGACAGAACACTGAAGCTTTCTTT. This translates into CASSQGGQNTEAFF.

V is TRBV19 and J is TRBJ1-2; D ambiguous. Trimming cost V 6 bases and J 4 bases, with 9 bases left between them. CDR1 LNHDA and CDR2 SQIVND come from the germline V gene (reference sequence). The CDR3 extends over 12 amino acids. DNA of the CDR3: TGTGCCAGTAGGGAGGGCCGCTATGGCTACACCTTC. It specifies CASREGRYGYTF.

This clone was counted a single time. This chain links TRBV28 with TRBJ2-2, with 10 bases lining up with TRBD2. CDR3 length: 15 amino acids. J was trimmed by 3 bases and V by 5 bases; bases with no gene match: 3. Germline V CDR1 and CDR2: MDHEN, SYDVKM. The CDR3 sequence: CASSLGTSDTGELFF. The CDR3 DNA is TGTGCCAGCAGTCTCGGGACTAGCGACACCGGGGAGCTGTTTTTT.

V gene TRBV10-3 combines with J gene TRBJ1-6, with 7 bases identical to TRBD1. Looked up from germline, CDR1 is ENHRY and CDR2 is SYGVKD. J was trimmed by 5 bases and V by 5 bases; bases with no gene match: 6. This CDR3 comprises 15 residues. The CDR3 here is CAISKQGQDNSPLHF. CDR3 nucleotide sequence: TGTGCCATCAGTAAACAGGGGCAGGATAATTCACCCCTCCACTTT.

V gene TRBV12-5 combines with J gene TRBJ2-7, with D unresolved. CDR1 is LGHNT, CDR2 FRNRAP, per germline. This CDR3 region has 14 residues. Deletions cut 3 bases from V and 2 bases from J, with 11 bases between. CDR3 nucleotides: TGTGCTAGTGGTTTTTTGGGCCTCGCCTACGAGCAGTACTTC. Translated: CASGFLGLAYEQYF.

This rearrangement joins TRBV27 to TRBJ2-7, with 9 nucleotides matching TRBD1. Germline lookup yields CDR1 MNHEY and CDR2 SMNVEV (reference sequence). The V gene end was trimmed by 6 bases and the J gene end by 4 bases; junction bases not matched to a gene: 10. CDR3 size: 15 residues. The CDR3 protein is CASSAYRDRAYEQYF. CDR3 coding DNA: TGTGCCAGCAGCGCTTACCGGGACAGGGCTTACGAGCAGTACTTC.

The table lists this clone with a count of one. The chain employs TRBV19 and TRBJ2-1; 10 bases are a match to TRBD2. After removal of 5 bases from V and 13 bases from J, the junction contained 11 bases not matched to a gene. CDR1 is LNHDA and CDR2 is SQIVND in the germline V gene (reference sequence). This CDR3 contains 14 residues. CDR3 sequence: CASSETLLAGQQFF. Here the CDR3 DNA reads TGTGCCAGTAGTGAGACTTTACTAGCGGGGCAACAGTTCTTC. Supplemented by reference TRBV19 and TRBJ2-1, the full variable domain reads DGGITQSPKYLFRKEGQNVTLSCEQNLNHDAMYWYRQDPGQGLRLIYYSQIVNDFQKGDIAEGYSVSREKKESFPLTVTSAQKNPTAFYLCASSETLLAGQQFFGPGTRLTVL.